This T cell receptor beta chain comes out of a study of regulatory T cells in long-lasting Graves disease (dated by TCRdb to the early 2020s). For the study in its entirety: Patients with newly diagnosed Graves' disease had been on antithyroid drugs for under 3 months. TCR sequencing covered about 13 persistent and approximately 20 newly diagnosed Graves' disease patients, around 35 samples in total. The study was registered as a clinical trial and conducted in China. This study used TCR sequencing and RNA sequencing of peripheral blood to compare persistent Graves' disease patients against newly diagnosed Graves' disease patients.

This sample's time point label indicates: newly diagnosed GD, antithyroid drugs for less than 3 months. RNA was extracted from PBMCs in TRIzol for both TCR sequencing and RNA sequencing. Graves' disease was diagnosed according to American Thyroid Association guidelines. Patients were recruited from an endocrinology department in Xi'an, China. From each patient, about 8.9 milliliters of peripheral blood was collected into an EDTA anticoagulant tube. Ficoll Paque Plus density gradient separation was used to isolate PBMCs, and no further T cell sorting was performed. An Agilent 2100 Bioanalyzer and agarose gel were used to assess RNA quality, and a NanoDrop 2000 was used to measure RNA concentration. Results and caveats for the whole study, not just this receptor: The study examined only peripheral blood because the primary lesion, thyroid tissue, could not be accessed. Persistent Graves' disease patients showed lower TCR Shannon entropy and fewer highly expanded clones than newly diagnosed patients, suggesting clonal expansion. Preferential use of TRBV28, TRBJ1-2 and TRBJ2-5 was observed in persistent disease, whereas TRBV20-1 and TRBJ2-1 were favored in newly diagnosed disease. Only the TCR beta chain was sequenced and analyzed. Persistent patients shared more public clonotypes among themselves (around 2,500) than newly diagnosed patients did (about 1,000). As a limitation, the authors acknowledged that the small sample size may reduce accuracy.

Library method: multiplex PCR. The sample was run on an Illumina HiSeq 4000. TCR beta libraries were built with iRepertoire HTBI primers and Arm-PCR amplification of CDR3 regions. Before sequencing, the PCR products underwent gel purification. The authors' analysis ran thus. Across samples, 62 TRBV and 14 TRBJ segments were identified and used for gene usage analysis of CDR3 amino acid clonotypes. COPE and FqMerger were used to merge filtered high-quality paired reads into contigs. BLAST was used to align contigs to IMGT TRBV, TRBD and TRBJ reference genes, and CDR3 was defined according to IMGT. Highly expanded clones were defined as clonotypes with a frequency above 0.1%. Shannon entropy was used to measure repertoire diversity, and the Gini coefficient was used to measure V-J evenness. Clonotypes shared by more than one individual were considered public. In-frame beta chains were kept once TCRdb had trimmed the public reads at Q25 with fastp and called clones with MiXCR. CDR3 protein sequences are deduplicated, and each keeps its most common genes and DNA. Here the V and J calls rest on TCRdb's processing, not on the authors' analysis. This sample lists some 560,000 distinct CDR3 sequences; around 16% were detected once. Jointly, the top ten make up approximately 25% of the sample.

This clonotype was seen many times. Its cognate antigen has yet to be identified. Per-base qualities were not stored, and no clone one base away is much larger. From V the trimming removes 4 bases and from J it removes 0 bases, while the gene matches leave 5 bases of the junction unaccounted for. CDR1 and CDR2, per the germline V gene (reference sequence), are LGHDT and YNNKEL. The CDR3 has 16 amino acids, counting the end cysteine and phenylalanine. Left in the record is the CDR3 DNA by itself, 48 bases read in frame from the first base. These data were also filed under a second study, of T cells in Graves' hyperthyroidism and ophthalmopathy. The second study also describes: Graves' hyperthyroidism was defined as stable when no progression to ophthalmopathy occurred over 18 months of follow-up. Hyperthyroidism patients were newly diagnosed, with disease duration under 2 months, and aged 18 to 65 years. Any patient with an uncontrolled infection, another autoimmune disease, pregnancy or lactation was excluded. Diagnoses were based on clinical symptoms, serum thyroxine and TRAb, thyroid ultrasound and orbital computed tomography. The first round of RT-PCR for the TCR CDR3 was performed with the HTBI primer set and the Qiagen OneStep RT-PCR kit. Most expanded thyroid clonotypes (frequency above 0.001) were also found in blood, which suggests that blood repertoires may mirror thyroid immune responses. A model built on a 13 V-J signature distinguished ophthalmopathy from stable hyperthyroidism, reaching 85% to 90% sensitivity and about 81% specificity in cross-validation and 80%/75% in testing. In validation, progression to ophthalmopathy was predicted by the model with roughly 69% sensitivity and 72% to 85% specificity, a median of roughly 6 months before onset. A discovery cohort of roughly 100 patients, roughly 40 with Graves' ophthalmopathy and over 55 with stable Graves' hyperthyroidism, was used to find distinguishing TCR V-J signatures. Prospective prediction of ophthalmopathy was tested in an independent validation cohort of 18 to 20 hyperthyroidism patients and 15 to 17 patients who later progressed to ophthalmopathy. The roughly 100 discovery patients were randomly divided into training and test sets at a 7:3 ratio. In about 6 Graves' hyperthyroidism patients, the study also compared T-cell repertoires from thyroid tissue with T-cell repertoires from blood. After blood sampling, hyperthyroidism patients were treated with methimazole at a starting dose of 30 mg daily, and ophthalmopathy patients were treated with high-dose intravenous methylprednisolone. A second multiplex PCR round built the libraries, followed by size selection and purification. Sequencing of the libraries was done on an Illumina HiSeq2000 using paired-end 100 bp reads. SOAPnuke was used to process the raw data, throwing out any read that contained adapters or uncalled bases, had a mean Phred below 15, or lacked an exact constant-primer or identifier match. COPE v1.2.5 was used to merge the high-quality paired reads, and each unique nucleotide sequence was defined as a clonotype. Clonotypes were aligned to IMGT TRBV, TRBD and TRBJ reference segments using MiTCR v1.1. The analysis was restricted to V-J combinations with a frequency above 0.0001, which together covered 99% to 99.2% of the repertoires. The TCS score was defined as F50 (clonal expansion) divided by E x V (chaos), with BLOSUM62-based TCRdist calculated between CDR3 peptides within each V-J. Welch's t-statistics and random forest reduced fewer than 550 V-J features to about 12, which were used in a naive Bayes classifier (R e1071). No statistical method was used to fix the sample size in advance, and group allocation was not hidden from the investigators. According to the paper, TCR Vbeta CDR3 sequencing was carried out on 120 to 150 peripheral blood samples, which came from 40 to 45 ophthalmopathy, around 75 hyperthyroidism and roughly 17 progressor patients.

The chain uses TRBV3-1 and TRBJ2-2; the junction holds 7 bases that match TRBD1. This receptor was obtained from a middle-aged woman with Graves disease. Donor details come from another sample of the same person, matched by shared clones. The starting material was peripheral blood mononuclear cells (PBMCs), obtained at new diagnosis, from a patient treated with antithyroid drugs. The CDR3 region: CASSLRTGANTGELFF. The base sequence is TGTGCCAGCAGCCTAAGGACAGGCGCGAACACCGGGGAGCTGTTTTTT.